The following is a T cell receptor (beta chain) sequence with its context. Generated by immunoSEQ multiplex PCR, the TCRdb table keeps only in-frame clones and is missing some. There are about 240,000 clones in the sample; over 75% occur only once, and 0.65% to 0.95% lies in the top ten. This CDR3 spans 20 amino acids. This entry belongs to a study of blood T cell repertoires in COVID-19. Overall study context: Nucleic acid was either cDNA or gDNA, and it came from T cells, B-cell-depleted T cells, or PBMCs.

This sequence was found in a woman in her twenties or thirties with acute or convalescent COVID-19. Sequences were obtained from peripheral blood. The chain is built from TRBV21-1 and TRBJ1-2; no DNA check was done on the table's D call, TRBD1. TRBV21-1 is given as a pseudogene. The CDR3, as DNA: TGTGCCAGCAGCGAACATATAAGGACAGGGACATCCCAATGGGGCTATGGCTACACCTTC. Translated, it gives CASSEHIRTGTSQWGYGYTF.